This section outlines one T cell receptor (beta chain) sequence together with its context. The antigen is not known. A clone one base away is much larger, so this may be a read error. This sample is part of a study of blood T cells in healthy people across ages. Findings and limits, study-wide: Per million T cells, the diversity of TCR beta decreased roughly linearly as age advanced.

The CDR3 totals 14 residues. J lost 6 bases, V lost 4 bases, and 6 bases had no gene match. Germline V CDR1 and CDR2: MDHEN, SYDVKM. Primed by a sample-barcoded 5' primer and a J-beta primer mix, a second PCR proceeded for about 7 to 12 cycles. TCRdb ran MiXCR on the 5' RACE reads and lists one entry per CDR3 protein. The data show roughly 800,000 distinct CDR3 sequences, about 36% seen once. V and J are TRBV28 and TRBJ1-2, with 9 bases aligning to TRBD1. The sample taken for sequencing was blood. The receptor was isolated from a man younger than 35 in good health. This CDR3 reads CASSSPGQGDGYTF. The CDR3 coding sequence is TGTGCCAGCAGTTCGCCGGGACAGGGAGATGGCTACACCTTC.